This T cell receptor beta chain was identified in a study of PD-1 blockade in classical Hodgkin lymphoma. Study context: It was nivolumab at 3 mg/kg, given intravenously every 2 weeks, that patients received.

To note about this clone: Its antigen is not known.

Using immunoSEQ multiplex PCR, the repertoire was profiled, and TCRdb retains in-frame clones only, with some absent. This sample has about 86,000 clones, with roughly 89% found just once. Every patient was affected by relapse after autologous stem cell transplantation, while exposure to brentuximab vedotin was not uniform. Study-wide results and caveats: Possible causes of repertoire differences, disease activity or prior therapy, remain undefined. Newly diagnosed patients had baseline TCR diversity that was reportedly lower than that of healthy donors. At C4D1, TCR diversity had climbed significantly for CD4+ cells, though not for CD8+ cells.

The CDR3 has 17 residues. V was clipped by 1 base and J by 6 bases; unmatched bases: 10. CDR1 is SGHAT and CDR2 is FQNNGV in the germline V gene. The rearrangement links TRBV11-2 to TRBJ1-4; TRBD1 matches 8 bases. The material was peripheral blood mononuclear cells (PBMCs), obtained before the second cycle of nivolumab. This sequence originates from a human donor with classical Hodgkin lymphoma. DNA of the CDR3: TGTGCCAGCAGCTTAGGCCATCAGGGGGCCCCTTATGAAAAACTGTTTTTT. It encodes CASSLGHQGAPYEKLFF. The entire variable domain, with the rest obtained from reference TRBV11-2 and TRBJ1-4, is as follows: EAGVAQSPRYKIIEKRQSVAFWCNPISGHATLYWYQQILGQGPKLLIQFQNNGVVDDSQLPKDRFSAERLKGVDSTLKIQPAKLEDSAVYLCASSLGHQGAPYEKLFFGSGTQLSVL.